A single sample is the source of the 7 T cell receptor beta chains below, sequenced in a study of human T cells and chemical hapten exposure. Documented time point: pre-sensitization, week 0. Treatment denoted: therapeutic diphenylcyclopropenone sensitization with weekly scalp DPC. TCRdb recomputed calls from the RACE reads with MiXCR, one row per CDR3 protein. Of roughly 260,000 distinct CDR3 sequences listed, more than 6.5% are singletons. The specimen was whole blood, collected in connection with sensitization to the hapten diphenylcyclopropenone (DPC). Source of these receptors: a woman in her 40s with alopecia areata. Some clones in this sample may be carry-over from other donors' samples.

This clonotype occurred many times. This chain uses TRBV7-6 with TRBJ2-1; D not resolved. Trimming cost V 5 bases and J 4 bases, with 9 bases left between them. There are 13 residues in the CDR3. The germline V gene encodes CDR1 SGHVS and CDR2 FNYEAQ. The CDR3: CASSLDRYNEQFF. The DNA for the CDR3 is TGTGCCAGCAGCCTGGACCGATACAATGAGCAGTTCTTC.

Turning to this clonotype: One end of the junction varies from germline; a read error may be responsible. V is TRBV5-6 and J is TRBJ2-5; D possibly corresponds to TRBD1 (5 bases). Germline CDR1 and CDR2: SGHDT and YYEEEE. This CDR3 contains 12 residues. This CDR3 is CASSFVGASYDF. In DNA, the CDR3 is TGTGCCAGCAGCTTTGTTGGGGCATCGTACGACTTC. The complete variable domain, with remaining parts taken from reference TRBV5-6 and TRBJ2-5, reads DAGVTQSPTHLIKTRGQQVTLRCSPKSGHDTVSWYQQALGQGPQFIFQYYEEEERQRGNFPDRFSGHQFPNYSSELNVNALLLGDSALYLCASSFVGASYDFGPGTRLLVL.

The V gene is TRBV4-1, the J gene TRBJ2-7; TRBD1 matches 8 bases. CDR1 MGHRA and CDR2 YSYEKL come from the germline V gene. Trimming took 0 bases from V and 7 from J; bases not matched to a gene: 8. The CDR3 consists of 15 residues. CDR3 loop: CASSQETGGLGEQYF. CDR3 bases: TGCGCCAGCAGCCAAGAAACAGGGGGACTGGGGGAGCAGTACTTC.

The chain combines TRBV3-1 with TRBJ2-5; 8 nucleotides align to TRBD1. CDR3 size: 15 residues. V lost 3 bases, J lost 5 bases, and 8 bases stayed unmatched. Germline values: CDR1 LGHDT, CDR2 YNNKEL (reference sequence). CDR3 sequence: CASSHYWTGMETQYF. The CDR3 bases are TGTGCCAGCAGCCATTACTGGACAGGGATGGAGACCCAGTACTTC.

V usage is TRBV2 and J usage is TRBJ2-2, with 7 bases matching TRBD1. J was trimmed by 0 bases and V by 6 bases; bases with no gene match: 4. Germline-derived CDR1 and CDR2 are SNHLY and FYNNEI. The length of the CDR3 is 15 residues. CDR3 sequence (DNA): TGTGCCAGCAGCGGGACAGTCGCGAACACCGGGGAGCTGTTTTTT. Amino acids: CASSGTVANTGELFF.

The CDR3 region is CASSPVLNSYNEQFF. The CDR3 DNA is TGTGCCAGCAGCCCCGTCTTGAACTCCTACAATGAGCAGTTCTTC. This chain uses TRBV11-1 with TRBJ2-1; D remains ambiguous. Trimming pared 5 bases from V and 0 bases from J, leaving 11 bases between. Per germline, CDR1 SGHAT and CDR2 FQDESV (reference sequence). The CDR3 consists of 15 residues.

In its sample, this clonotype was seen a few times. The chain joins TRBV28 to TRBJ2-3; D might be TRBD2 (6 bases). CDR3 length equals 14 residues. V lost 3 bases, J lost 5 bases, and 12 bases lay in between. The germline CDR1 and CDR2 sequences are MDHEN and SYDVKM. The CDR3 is CASSFAGTRDTQYF. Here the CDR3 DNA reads TGTGCCAGCAGTTTTGCGGGAACTCGAGATACGCAGTATTTT.